Presented here are 12 T cell receptor beta chains from one specimen sequenced in a study of control samples from healthy donors and cancer patients. TCRdb's table, derived via immunoSEQ multiplex PCR, lists solely in-frame clones and lacks some. The sample holds roughly 120,000 clones, over 75% seen once. Sequencing input: blood. The origin of the receptors is a human donor in good health. The donor label of this sample is uncertain.

V usage is TRBV20-1 and J usage is TRBJ1-3; D uncertain. Germline V gene lookup returns CDR1 DFQATT and CDR2 SNEGSKA (reference sequence). V was clipped by 3 bases and J by 7 bases, with 7 bases between them. The CDR3 sequence is 11 residues long. The CDR3 sequence is CSARSKNTIYF. DNA of the CDR3: TGCAGTGCTAGGTCGAAGAACACCATATATTTT.

The chain is built from TRBV5-8 and TRBJ1-1; D is undetermined. The CDR3 sequence is 13 residues long. The V and J ends lost 3 bases and 4 bases respectively, with 10 bases between them. Germline CDR1 SGHTS, CDR2 YDEGEE. Here the CDR3 reads CASSWQRSTEAFF. The CDR3 DNA reads TGTGCCAGCAGCTGGCAGAGGAGCACTGAAGCTTTCTTT.

The CDR3 here is CASSETGPDTQYF. The CDR3 region has the DNA TGTGCCAGCAGTGAAACAGGGCCAGATACGCAGTATTTT. V and J are TRBV6-1 and TRBJ2-3, with D possibly being TRBD1 (6 bases). Trimming shortened V by 2 bases and J by 4 bases, and 7 bases separated the two germline ends. CDR1 MNHNS and CDR2 SASEGT come from the germline V gene. CDR3 length equals 13 residues.

This sequence joins TRBV30 and TRBJ2-5; 10 bases map to TRBD2. CDR3 length equals 12 residues. Trimming took 8 bases from V and 4 from J; bases not matched to a gene: 4. Germline V CDR1 and CDR2: GTSNPN, SVGIG (reference sequence). The CDR3 reads CALSGGRETQYF. As DNA, the CDR3 is TGTGCCCTTAGCGGGGGGCGAGAGACCCAGTACTTC.

In its sample, this clone was seen a few times. This sequence joins TRBV7-9 and TRBJ2-5; 9 positions agree with TRBD1. J gave up 10 bases and V 4 bases, and 13 bases lay outside the gene matches. CDR1 is SEHNR and CDR2 is FQNEAQ in the germline V gene (reference sequence). CDR3 length equals 15 residues. CDR3 residues: CASSSETGGKGVQYF. The CDR3 DNA reads TGTGCCAGCAGCTCCGAAACAGGGGGCAAGGGGGTCCAGTACTTC.

The chain employs TRBV29-1 and TRBJ2-7; 10 bases agree with TRBD1. Germline V CDR1 and CDR2: SQVTM, ANQGSEA. V lost 6 bases and J lost 6; bases outside the gene matches: 8. CDR3 length equals 13 residues. The CDR3 spells CSVTRDRGSEQYF. CDR3 nucleotides: TGCAGCGTCACCCGGGACAGGGGTAGCGAGCAGTACTTC.

V is TRBV18 and J is TRBJ2-2; D perhaps matches TRBD1 (6 bases). In germline, CDR1 is KGHSH, CDR2 LQKENI. CDR3 size: 17 residues. V lost 4 bases, J lost 3 bases, and 18 bases lay in between. The CDR3 region is CASSLRTDLSDTGELFF. CDR3 DNA sequence: TGTGCCAGCTCACTTAGGACAGATTTATCCGACACCGGGGAGCTGTTTTTT.

The chain couples TRBV4-1 to TRBJ1-3; maybe TRBD1 (5 bases). The germline CDR1 and CDR2 sequences are MGHRA and YSYEKL. The CDR3 loop spans 17 amino acids. V was shortened by 3 bases and J by 3 bases, with 18 bases between the two germline ends. CDR3: CASSHGTGLGDGNTIYF. As DNA, the CDR3 is TGCGCCAGCAGCCATGGCACAGGCCTAGGCGATGGAAACACCATATATTTT.

The gene calls are TRBV9 and TRBJ2-7; TRBD1 might be the D (5 bases). CDR1 and CDR2 (germline): SGDLS, YYNGEE. The CDR3 totals 14 residues. V was cut by 3 bases and J by 0 bases, with 10 bases left in between. The CDR3 loop reads CASSAPDNSYEQYF. In DNA, the CDR3 is TGTGCCAGCAGCGCGCCGGACAACTCCTACGAGCAGTACTTC.

This sequence joins TRBV30 and TRBJ2-1; 10 bases are shared with TRBD1. Trimming took 3 bases from V and 6 from J; bases not matched to a gene: 8. This CDR3 has 15 residues. The germline V gene encodes CDR1 GTSNPN and CDR2 SVGIG (reference sequence). The CDR3 is CAWSEGTGAGNEQFF. CDR3 in DNA: TGTGCCTGGAGCGAGGGGACAGGGGCAGGCAATGAGCAGTTCTTC. Combining the CDR3 with reference TRBV30 and TRBJ2-1 gives the whole variable domain SQTIHQWPATLVQPVGSPLSLECTVEGTSNPNLYWYRQAAGRGLQLLFYSVGIGQISSEVPQNLSASRPQDRQFILSSKKLLLSDSGFYLCAWSEGTGAGNEQFFGPGTRLTVL.

The chain uses TRBV10-1 and TRBJ1-1, with D tentatively TRBD1 (6 bases). The CDR3 has 14 amino acids. The V gene's germline CDR1 is WNHNN and CDR2 SYGVQD (reference sequence). Between the trimmed V and J ends, which lost 5 bases and 1 base, there was a span of 11 bases. The CDR3 loop reads CASSPNRENTEAFF. The DNA of the CDR3 is TGCGCCAGCAGTCCCAACAGGGAGAACACTGAAGCTTTCTTT.

The rearrangement uses TRBV6-5 and TRBJ1-2; TRBD1 might be the D (5 bases). The CDR3 consists of 12 residues. Germline loops: CDR1 MNHEY, CDR2 SVGAGI. V was trimmed by 5 bases and J by 6 bases, leaving 10 bases between them. CDR3 nucleotide sequence: TGTGCCAGCAGTACCAGGGCGGATGGCTACACCTTC. This codes for CASSTRADGYTF.